The entry that follows covers one T cell receptor beta chain sequence. Its antigen is currently not known. No base qualities exist here, and no much larger clone lies one base off it. Synovial fluid samples were matched to blood samples from the same ankylosing spondylitis patients. Trimming removed 6 bases from V and 0 bases from J; the gene matches leave 16 bases unexplained. From a lookup of the germline V gene, CDR1 and CDR2 are MNHEY and SVGEGT. Counted from cysteine to phenylalanine, this CDR3 has 21 amino acids. CDR3 DNA only is kept here, 63 bases in frame from base 1. This specimen belongs to a study of CD8 T cells in ankylosing spondylitis (dated by TCRdb to 2016 to 2017). In the study overall: The study set out to find disease-linked TCR variants by profiling T cell receptor beta repertoires in ankylosing spondylitis patients and healthy donors. In total, the full study cohort was made up of 95 to 110 healthy donors and more than 20 ankylosing spondylitis patients. Samples of peripheral blood were taken, and for ankylosing spondylitis patients, synovial fluid was collected as well.

Study-level results and caveats: The disease-linked clones were reported as significantly enriched in matched synovial fluid samples from ankylosing spondylitis patients. Blood from ankylosing spondylitis patients appeared to be characterized by a TCR beta motif composed of about eight highly homologous amino acid variants. The disease-linked clones showed a CD8+ phenotype and occurred at relatively low frequencies in peripheral blood. Some motif variants were previously reported in synovial fluid and blood of reactive arthritis patients, suggesting common disease-initiation mechanisms.

Sequencing was performed on an Illumina HiSeq 2500. TCR beta libraries were prepared by quantitative 5'-RACE with molecular barcodes. The study's processing was this. Disease-linked TCR variants were identified with a new computational method built on a probabilistic model of VDJ rearrangement. TCRdb reprocessing: public reads trimmed at Q25 with fastp, clones called with MiXCR, in-frame beta chains kept. Every CDR3 protein is listed once, alongside the most common genes and DNA of its rows. The V and J calls here are based on TCRdb, not the publication. This sample has approximately 150,000 distinct CDR3 sequences in its table, and 30% to 35% of those were observed once. The top ten constitute around 6% of the sample.

This clonotype was obtained from a male donor with ankylosing spondylitis. The rearrangement combines TRBV6-2 or TRBV6-3 with TRBJ2-3; TRBD2 fits 15 bases in the junction. The material sequenced was synovial fluid, either unsorted or a sorted T cell fraction (not recorded which). DNA sequence: TGTGCCAGCAGCGGGACTAGCGGGAGGTCCTTTTCTCCTCATAGCACAGATACGCAGTATTTT. It codes for CASSGTSGRSFSPHSTDTQYF.